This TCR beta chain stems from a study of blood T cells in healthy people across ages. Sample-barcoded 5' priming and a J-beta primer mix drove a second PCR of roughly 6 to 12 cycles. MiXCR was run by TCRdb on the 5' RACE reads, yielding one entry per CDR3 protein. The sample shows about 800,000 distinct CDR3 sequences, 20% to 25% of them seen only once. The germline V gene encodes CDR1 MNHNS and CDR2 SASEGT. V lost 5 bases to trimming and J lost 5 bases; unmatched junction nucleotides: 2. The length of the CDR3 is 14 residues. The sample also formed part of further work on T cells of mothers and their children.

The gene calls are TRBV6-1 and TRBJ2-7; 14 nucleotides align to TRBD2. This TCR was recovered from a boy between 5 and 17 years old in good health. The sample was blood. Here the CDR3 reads CASSTGLAGDEQYF. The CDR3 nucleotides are TGTGCCAGCAGTACGGGACTAGCGGGGGACGAGCAGTACTTC.